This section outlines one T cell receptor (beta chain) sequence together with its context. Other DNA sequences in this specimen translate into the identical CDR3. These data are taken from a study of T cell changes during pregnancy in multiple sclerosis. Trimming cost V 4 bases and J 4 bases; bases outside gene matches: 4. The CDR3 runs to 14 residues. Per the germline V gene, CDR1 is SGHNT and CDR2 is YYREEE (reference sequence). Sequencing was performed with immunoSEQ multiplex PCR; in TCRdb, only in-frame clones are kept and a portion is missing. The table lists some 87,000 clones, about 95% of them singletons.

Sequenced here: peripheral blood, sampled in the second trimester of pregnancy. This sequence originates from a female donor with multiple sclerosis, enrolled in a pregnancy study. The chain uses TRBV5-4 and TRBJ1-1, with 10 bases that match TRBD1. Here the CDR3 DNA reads TGTGCCAGCAGCCCGGGACAGGGGCTCACTGAAGCTTTCTTT. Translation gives CASSPGQGLTEAFF.